This T cell receptor (beta chain) was obtained from a study of vaccination effects on CD4 cells after COVID-19. A note on this clone: What it binds is not known.

This table comes from immunoSEQ multiplex PCR, and its TCRdb copy is limited to in-frame clones, with some not included. The sample holds 20,000 to 25,000 clones, more than 65% seen once. ViraFEST assay sequencing came after antigen-specific CD4+ T cells were expanded with viral peptide pools. CD4+ T cells were isolated after less than 13 days of culture. Two-dose vaccination with either BNT162b2 or mRNA-1273 was given to the participants. Both day 3 and day 7 saw half the medium replaced with IL-2 medium. The CDR3 has 15 residues. CDR1 and CDR2 (germline): MRHNA, SNTAGT. Trimming took 3 bases from V and 2 from J; bases not matched to a gene: 6.

Specimen: CD4+ T cells from PBMCs cultured with HCoV-NL63 spike peptides, collected after COVID-19 vaccination. The chain carries TRBV6-4 and TRBJ2-7, with 8 bases matching TRBD2. This receptor was taken from a human donor who received a COVID-19 vaccine. CDR3 DNA: TGTGCCAGCAGTGAAGGCGGGGGGAAACCCTACGAGCAGTACTTC. Translation gives CASSEGGGKPYEQYF.